Listed below are T cell receptor beta chains from one sample, sequenced in a study of cytomegalovirus exposure and HLA in healthy donors. The assay was immunoSEQ multiplex PCR, and TCRdb's table has in-frame clones only and misses some. The sample records 150,000 to 200,000 clones, more than 65% being singletons. Input material: PBMCs. The receptors here all came from a woman aged 25 to 45 in good health and CMV-seronegative. CDR3s include the opening cysteine and the closing phenylalanine or tryptophan. The D gene is left open where the match is weak. Rows give clone size only sometimes, using once, few, many, or a class for an expanded clone.

V gene	D gene	clone size	J gene	CDR3 DNA	CDR3 protein
TRBV7-8	.	.	TRBJ1-6	TGTGCCAGCAGCGAACGTACTTACAATTCACCCCTCCACTTT	CASSERTYNSPLHF
TRBV29-1	TRBD1	once	TRBJ1-4	TGCAGCGTTCAGGGGGACCCGAATGAAAAACTGTTTTTT	CSVQGDPNEKLFF
TRBV27	.	.	TRBJ2-2	TGTGCCAGCAGTTTAAGGGAGGCCGGGGAGCTGTTTTTT	CASSLREAGELFF
TRBV6-1	.	.	TRBJ2-7	TGTGCCAGCAGTGACCACAGGGAGTCCTACGAGCAGTACTTC	CASSDHRESYEQYF
TRBV7-2	.	.	TRBJ1-5	TGTGCCAGCAGCTTTCCCGGGGTTCAGCCCCAGCATTTT	CASSFPGVQPQHF
TRBV5-6	.	.	TRBJ1-6	TGTGCCAGCAGCTTGGGGGCGAGAAATTCACCCCTCCACTTT	CASSLGARNSPLHF
TRBV18	TRBD1	.	TRBJ1-3	TGTGCCAGCTCACCAAACCTTAGGGGGCCCTCTGGAACCATATATTTT	CASSPNLRGPSGTIYF
TRBV2	TRBD2	.	TRBJ2-7	TGTGCCAGCAGCAAACCGGGACTAGCGGCCTACGAGCAGTACTTC	CASSKPGLAAYEQYF
TRBV2	TRBD1	.	TRBJ2-7	TGTGCCAGCACTAGCCGGGGGGACAGGGGTTACGAGCAGTACTTC	CASTSRGDRGYEQYF
TRBV2	TRBD2	.	TRBJ2-5	TGTGCCAGCACCCCCCGGAACGGACTAGGAGGAGAGACCCAGTACTTC	CASTPRNGLGGETQYF
TRBV30	TRBD1	.	TRBJ1-2	TGTGCCTGGAGTCGCGGGACAGGGGGAGGCTACACCTTC	CAWSRGTGGGYTF
TRBV6-1	.	.	TRBJ2-7	TGTGCCAGCAGTGAATTGGAGGATTACGGGGAGCAGTACTTC	CASSELEDYGEQYF
TRBV11-2	TRBD2	.	TRBJ2-1	TGTGCCAGCAGCTTAGAACGACTAGCGGGTTACAATGAGCAGTTCTTC	CASSLERLAGYNEQFF
TRBV2	.	few	TRBJ2-1	TGTGCCAGCAGCGAATCCGCGAGCTCCTACAATGAGCAGTTCTTC	CASSESASSYNEQFF
TRBV7-2	TRBD1	.	TRBJ1-2	TGTGCCAGCGACAGACCGGCAGGGGGCGCAGACTATGGCTACACCTTC	CASDRPAGGADYGYTF
TRBV5-1	TRBD1	few	TRBJ1-2	TGCGCCAGCAGCTCGACAGGGCCGGGCGGCTACACCTTC	CASSSTGPGGYTF
TRBV11-2	.	.	TRBJ2-5	TGTGCCAGCAGCCACCACGGGACCCAGTACTTC	CASSHHGTQYF
TRBV5-6	.	.	TRBJ1-2	TGTGCCAGCAGCTTGGTCGGAGAACGGGGCTACACCTTC	CASSLVGERGYTF
TRBV19	TRBD2	once	TRBJ2-1	TGTGCCAGTAGCTCGACAGAGGTGGGAGGGCCCTACAATGAGCAGTTCTTC	CASSSTEVGGPYNEQFF
TRBV27	TRBD2	once	TRBJ2-5	TGTGCCAGCAGTCTACCACTAGCGGGGGGGCAGGAGACCCAGTACTTC	CASSLPLAGGQETQYF
TRBV6-6	.	once	TRBJ1-6	TGTGCCAGCAGTGCCGACAATGTTTCACCCCTCCACTTT	CASSADNVSPLHF
TRBV7-9	.	.	TRBJ1-5	TGTGCCAGCAACTCCCTGGGAGAAAGCAATCAGCCCCAGCATTTT	CASNSLGESNQPQHF
TRBV7-2	.	.	TRBJ1-6	TGTGCCAGCAGTTCCACCCGGGGGAATTCACCCCTCCACTTT	CASSSTRGNSPLHF
TRBV2	.	.	TRBJ1-1	TGTGCCAGCAGTGAAGACCAAATACAGGGATGGACTGAAGCTTTCTTT	CASSEDQIQGWTEAFF
TRBV9	.	once	TRBJ1-2	TGTGCCAGCAGCGTAGAGCCCGGATTCGGGAACCGGGACACCTTC	CASSVEPGFGNRDTF
TRBV19	TRBD2	large	TRBJ2-1	TGTGCCAGTAGTGCATCTTTAGCGGGCCTCTACAATGAGCAGTTCTTC	CASSASLAGLYNEQFF